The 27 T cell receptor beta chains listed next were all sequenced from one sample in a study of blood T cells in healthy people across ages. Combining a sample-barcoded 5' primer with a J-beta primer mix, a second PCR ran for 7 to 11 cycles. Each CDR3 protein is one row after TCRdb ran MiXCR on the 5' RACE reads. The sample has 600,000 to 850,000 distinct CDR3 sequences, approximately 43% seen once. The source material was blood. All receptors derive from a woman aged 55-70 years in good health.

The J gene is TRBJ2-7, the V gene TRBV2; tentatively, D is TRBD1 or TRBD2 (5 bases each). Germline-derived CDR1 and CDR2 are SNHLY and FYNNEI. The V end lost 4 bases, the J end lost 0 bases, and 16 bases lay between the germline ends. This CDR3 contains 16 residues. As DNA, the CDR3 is TGTGCCAGCAGTGGAGGGGTAGCTGAAAGCTCCTACGAGCAGTACTTC. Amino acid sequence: CASSGGVAESSYEQYF. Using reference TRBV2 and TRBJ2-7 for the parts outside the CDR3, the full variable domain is EPEVTQTPSHQVTQMGQEVILRCVPISNHLYFYWYRQILGQKVEFLVSFYNNEISEKSEIFDDQFSVERPDGSNFTLKIRSTKLEDSAMYFCASSGGVAESSYEQYFGPGTRLTVT.

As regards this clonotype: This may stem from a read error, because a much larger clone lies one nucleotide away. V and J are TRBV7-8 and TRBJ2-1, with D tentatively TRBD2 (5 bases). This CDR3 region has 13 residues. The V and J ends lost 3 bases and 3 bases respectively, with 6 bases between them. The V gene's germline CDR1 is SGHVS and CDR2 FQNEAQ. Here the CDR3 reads CASSFGLYNEQFF. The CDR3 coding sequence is TGTGCCAGCAGCTTTGGACTCTACAATGAGCAGTTCTTC.

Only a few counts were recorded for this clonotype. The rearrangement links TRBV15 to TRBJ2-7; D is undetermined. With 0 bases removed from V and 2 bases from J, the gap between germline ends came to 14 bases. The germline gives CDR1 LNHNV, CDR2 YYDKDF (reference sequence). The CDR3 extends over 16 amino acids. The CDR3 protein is CATSRDKNRLPYEQYF. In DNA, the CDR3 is TGTGCCACCAGCAGAGATAAGAACCGACTTCCCTACGAGCAGTACTTC.

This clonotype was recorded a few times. CDR3 sequence reads: CASSEMGTGNGETQYF. In DNA form, the CDR3 reads TGTGCCAGCAGTGAAATGGGGACAGGGAACGGAGAGACCCAGTACTTC. This chain links TRBV2 with TRBJ2-5; 9 nucleotides agree with TRBD1. Germline V gene lookup returns CDR1 SNHLY and CDR2 FYNNEI. The junction had 8 bases not matched to a gene; V was cut back by 2 bases and J by 4 bases. The CDR3 sequence is 16 residues long.

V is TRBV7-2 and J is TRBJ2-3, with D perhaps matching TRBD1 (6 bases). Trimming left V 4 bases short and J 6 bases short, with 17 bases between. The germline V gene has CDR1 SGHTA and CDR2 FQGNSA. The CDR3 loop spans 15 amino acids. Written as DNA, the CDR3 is TGTGCCAGCAGCTCCGGGCCCCAGGGGTACGATACGCAGTATTTT. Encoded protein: CASSSGPQGYDTQYF.

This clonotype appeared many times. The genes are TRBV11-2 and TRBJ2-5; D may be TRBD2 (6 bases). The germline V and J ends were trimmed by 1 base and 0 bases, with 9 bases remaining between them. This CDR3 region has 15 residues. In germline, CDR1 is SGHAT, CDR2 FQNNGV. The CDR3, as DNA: TGTGCCAGCAGCTTAGTGGGCGGGAACCAAGAGACCCAGTACTTC. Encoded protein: CASSLVGGNQETQYF.

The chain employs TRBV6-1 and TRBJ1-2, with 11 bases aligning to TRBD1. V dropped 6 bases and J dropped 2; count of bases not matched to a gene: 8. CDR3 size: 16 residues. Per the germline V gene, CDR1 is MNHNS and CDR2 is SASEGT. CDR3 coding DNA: TGTGCCAGCAGCCTAGGACAGGGGGCTTCCAACTATGGCTACACCTTC. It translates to CASSLGQGASNYGYTF.

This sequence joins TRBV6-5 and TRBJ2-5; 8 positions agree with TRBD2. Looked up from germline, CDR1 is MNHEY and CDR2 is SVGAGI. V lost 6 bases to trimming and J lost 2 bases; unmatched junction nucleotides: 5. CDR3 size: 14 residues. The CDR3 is CASRFTSGQETQYF. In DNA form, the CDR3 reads TGTGCCAGCAGATTCACTAGCGGACAAGAGACCCAGTACTTC.

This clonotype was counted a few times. The CDR3 DNA sequence: TGTGCCAGCAGTTTACTGGGACCGAACACCGGGGAGCTGTTTTTT. Encoded protein: CASSLLGPNTGELFF. The V gene is TRBV12-3 or TRBV12-4, the J gene TRBJ2-2, with D tentatively TRBD1 or TRBD2 (5 bases each). The CDR3 totals 15 residues. V gave up 2 bases and J gave up 0 bases, with 7 bases separating them.

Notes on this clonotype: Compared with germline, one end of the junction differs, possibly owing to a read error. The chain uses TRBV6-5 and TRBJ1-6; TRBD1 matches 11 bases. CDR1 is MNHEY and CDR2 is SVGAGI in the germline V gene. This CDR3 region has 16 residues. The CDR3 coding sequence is TGTGCCAGCAGTCACTCCGGGACAGGGGGTAATTCACCCCTCCACTTT. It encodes CASSHSGTGGNSPLHF.

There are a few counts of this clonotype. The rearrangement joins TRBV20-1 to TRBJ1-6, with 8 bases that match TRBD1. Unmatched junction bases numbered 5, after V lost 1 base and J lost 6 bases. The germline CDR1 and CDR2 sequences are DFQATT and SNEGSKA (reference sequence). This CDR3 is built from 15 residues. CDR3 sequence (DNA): TGCAGTGCTAGAGTCCCAGGGGGCATTAATTCACCCCTCCACTTT. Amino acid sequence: CSARVPGGINSPLHF.

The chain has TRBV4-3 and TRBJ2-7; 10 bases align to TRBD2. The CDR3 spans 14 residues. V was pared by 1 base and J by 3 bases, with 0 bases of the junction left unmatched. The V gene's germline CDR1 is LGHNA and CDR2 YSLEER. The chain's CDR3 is CASSQGTSGYEQYF. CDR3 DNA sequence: TGCGCCAGCAGCCAAGGGACTAGCGGCTACGAGCAGTACTTC.

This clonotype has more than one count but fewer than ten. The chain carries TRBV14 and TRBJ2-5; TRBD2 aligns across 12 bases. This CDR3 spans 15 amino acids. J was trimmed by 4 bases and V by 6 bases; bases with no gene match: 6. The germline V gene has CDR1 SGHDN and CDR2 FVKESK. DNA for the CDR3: TGTGCCAGCAGTCTTAAACTAGCGGGAGGAGAGACCCAGTACTTC. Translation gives CASSLKLAGGETQYF.

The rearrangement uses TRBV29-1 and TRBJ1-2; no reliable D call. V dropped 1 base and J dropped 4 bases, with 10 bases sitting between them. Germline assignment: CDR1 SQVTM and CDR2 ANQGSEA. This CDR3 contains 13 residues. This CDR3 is CSVEVQHVYGYTF. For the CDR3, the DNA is TGCAGCGTTGAAGTTCAGCACGTCTATGGCTACACCTTC.

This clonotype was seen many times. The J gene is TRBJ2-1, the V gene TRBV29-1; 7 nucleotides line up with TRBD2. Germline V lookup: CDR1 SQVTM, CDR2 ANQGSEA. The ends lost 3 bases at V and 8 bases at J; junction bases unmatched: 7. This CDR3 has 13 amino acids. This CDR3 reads CSVDKGAGDEQFF. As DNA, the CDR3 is TGCAGCGTTGATAAGGGTGCGGGGGATGAGCAGTTCTTC.

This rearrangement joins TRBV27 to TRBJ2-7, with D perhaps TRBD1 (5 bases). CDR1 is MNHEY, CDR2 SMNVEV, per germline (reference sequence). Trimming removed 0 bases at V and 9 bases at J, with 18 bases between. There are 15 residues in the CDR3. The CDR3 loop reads CASSLSPTVVTGQYF. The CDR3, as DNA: TGTGCCAGCAGTTTATCGCCGACAGTAGTTACCGGGCAGTACTTC.

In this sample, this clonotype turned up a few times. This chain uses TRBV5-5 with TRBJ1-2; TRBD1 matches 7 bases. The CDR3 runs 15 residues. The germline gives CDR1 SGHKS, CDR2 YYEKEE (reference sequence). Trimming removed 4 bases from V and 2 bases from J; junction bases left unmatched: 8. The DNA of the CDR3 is TGTGCCAGCAGCCGCGTAGGGGGCATCAACTATGGCTACACCTTC. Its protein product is CASSRVGGINYGYTF.

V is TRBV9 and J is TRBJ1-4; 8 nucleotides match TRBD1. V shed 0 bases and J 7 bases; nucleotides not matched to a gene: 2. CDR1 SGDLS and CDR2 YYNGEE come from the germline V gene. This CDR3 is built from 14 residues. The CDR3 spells CASSVGQGSEKLFF. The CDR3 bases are TGTGCCAGCAGCGTAGGACAGGGGAGTGAAAAACTGTTTTTT.

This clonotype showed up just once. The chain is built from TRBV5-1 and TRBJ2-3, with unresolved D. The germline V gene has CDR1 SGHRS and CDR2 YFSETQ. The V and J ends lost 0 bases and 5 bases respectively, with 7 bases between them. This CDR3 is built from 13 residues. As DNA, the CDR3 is TGCGCCAGCAGCTTGGTGGCTAGAGATACGCAGTATTTT. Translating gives CASSLVARDTQYF.

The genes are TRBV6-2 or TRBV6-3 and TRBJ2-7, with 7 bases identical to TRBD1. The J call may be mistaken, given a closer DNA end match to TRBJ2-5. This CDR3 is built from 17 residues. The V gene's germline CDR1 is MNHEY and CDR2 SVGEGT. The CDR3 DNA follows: TGTGCCAGCAGTTCGTTCTTCGAGACAGGGTTGCGGGAGACCCAGTACTTC. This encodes CASSSFFETGLRETQYF.

This CDR3 reads CASSLEVTGFALYGYTF. As DNA, the CDR3 is TGCGCCAGCAGCTTGGAAGTGACAGGGTTCGCTCTCTATGGCTACACCTTC. The chain employs TRBV5-1 and TRBJ1-2, with TRBD1 matching over 7 bases. Germline loops: CDR1 SGHRS, CDR2 YFSETQ. Trimming at V came to 0 bases and at J to 4 bases, leaving 12 bases not matched to a gene. The CDR3 runs to 17 residues. The full variable domain, with the rest looked up from reference TRBV5-1 and TRBJ1-2, is KAGVTQTPRYLIKTRGQQVTLSCSPISGHRSVSWYQQTPGQGLQFLFEYFSETQRNKGNFPGRFSGRQFSNSRSEMNVSTLELGDSALYLCASSLEVTGFALYGYTFGSGTRLTVV.

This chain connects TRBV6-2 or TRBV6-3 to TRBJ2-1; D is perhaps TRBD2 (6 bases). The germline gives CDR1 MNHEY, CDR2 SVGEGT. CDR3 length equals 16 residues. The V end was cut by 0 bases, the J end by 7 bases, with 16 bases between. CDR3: CASSYSGYPGGNEQFF. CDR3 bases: TGTGCCAGCAGTTACTCCGGCTATCCTGGGGGGAATGAGCAGTTCTTC.

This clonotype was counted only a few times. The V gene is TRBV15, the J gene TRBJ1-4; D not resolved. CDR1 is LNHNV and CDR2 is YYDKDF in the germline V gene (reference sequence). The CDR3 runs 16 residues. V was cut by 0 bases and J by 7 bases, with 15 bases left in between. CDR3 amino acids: CATSREPRVGGEKLFF. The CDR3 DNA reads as TGTGCCACCAGCAGAGAGCCAAGGGTGGGTGGTGAAAAACTGTTTTTT.

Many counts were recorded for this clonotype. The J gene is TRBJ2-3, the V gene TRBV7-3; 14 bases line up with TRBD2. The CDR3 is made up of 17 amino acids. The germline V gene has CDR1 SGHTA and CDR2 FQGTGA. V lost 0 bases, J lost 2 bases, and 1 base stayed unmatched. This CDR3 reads CASSLTGLAGVTDTQYF. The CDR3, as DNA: TGTGCCAGCAGCTTAACGGGACTAGCGGGAGTCACAGATACGCAGTATTTT.

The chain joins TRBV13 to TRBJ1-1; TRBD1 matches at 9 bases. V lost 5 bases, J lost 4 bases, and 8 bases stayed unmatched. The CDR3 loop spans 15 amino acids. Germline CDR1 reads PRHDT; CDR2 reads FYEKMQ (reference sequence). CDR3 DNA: TGTGCCAGCAGCCCCCAGACAGGGGGGGTCACTGAAGCTTTCTTT. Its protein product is CASSPQTGGVTEAFF.

The CDR3 DNA is TGCAGTGCTAGACTAGCGGGGGCCCGCACAGATACGCAGTATTTT. Protein product: CSARLAGARTDTQYF. The rearrangement joins TRBV20-1 to TRBJ2-3; 10 bases are shared with TRBD2. The CDR3 consists of 15 residues. V shed 2 bases and J 1 base; nucleotides not matched to a gene: 3. The germline V gene has CDR1 DFQATT and CDR2 SNEGSKA (reference sequence).

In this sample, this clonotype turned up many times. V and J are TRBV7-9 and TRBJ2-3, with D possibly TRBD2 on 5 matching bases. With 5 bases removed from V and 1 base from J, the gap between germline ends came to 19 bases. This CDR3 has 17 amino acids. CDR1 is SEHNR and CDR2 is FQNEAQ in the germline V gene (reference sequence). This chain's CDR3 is CASSHPERYPGTDTQYF. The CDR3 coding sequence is TGTGCCAGCAGCCACCCGGAGCGGTACCCCGGCACAGATACGCAGTATTTT.